This TCR beta chain was documented in a study of cytomegalovirus exposure and HLA in healthy donors. Overall study results and limits: A further, later analysis showed that HLA-associated TCR beta chains (compared with equally common others) were more clonally expanded. An analysis that was carried out later associated 17,000 or so TCR beta sequences with HLA alleles at 0.05 false discovery rate.

The PCR made use of 60 Vbeta and 13 Jbeta primers. Data came from immunoSEQ multiplex PCR; TCRdb stores just in-frame clones and leaves some out. The sample lists tens of thousands of clones, more than 75% occurring once. As for this clone: Its antigen remains unknown.

Trimming removed 2 bases at V and 3 bases at J, with 13 bases between. The CDR3 runs to 15 residues. The germline V gene encodes CDR1 MNHEY and CDR2 SVGAGI. This TCR was sampled from a female donor in good health and CMV-seronegative. Sequencing used PBMCs. The chain carries TRBV6-5 and TRBJ1-2, with D possibly TRBD1 on 6 matching bases. In DNA form, the CDR3 reads TGTGCCAGCAGTTACCACCGGACAGCCGACTATGGCTACACCTTC. Translating it yields CASSYHRTADYGYTF.